Each of the 31 T cell receptor beta chains below was sequenced from the same sample in a study of CD8 T cells in ankylosing spondylitis. TCRdb reprocessed the 5' RACE reads with MiXCR, giving one entry per CDR3 protein. The top ten clones hold around 0.58% of a sample with some 250,000 distinct CDR3 sequences, about 24% of them seen once. The specimen was blood, either unsorted or a sorted T cell fraction (not recorded which). All receptors come from a male donor with ankylosing spondylitis or in good health (not recorded which).

The chain employs TRBV5-6 and TRBJ2-5; the match to TRBD1 covers 9 bases. Trimming cost V 4 bases and J 5 bases; bases outside gene matches: 6. The CDR3 is 14 amino acids. Germline V gene lookup returns CDR1 SGHDT and CDR2 YYEEEE. The CDR3 DNA is TGTGCCAGCAGCAGGGACAGGGAGGTCGAGACCCAGTACTTC. Residues: CASSRDREVETQYF. The variable domain in full, completed from reference TRBV5-6 and TRBJ2-5, reads DAGVTQSPTHLIKTRGQQVTLRCSPKSGHDTVSWYQQALGQGPQFIFQYYEEEERQRGNFPDRFSGHQFPNYSSELNVNALLLGDSALYLCASSRDREVETQYFGPGTRLLVL.

V and J are TRBV6-5 and TRBJ2-6, with D possibly TRBD1 on 6 matching bases. From germline, CDR1 is MNHEY and CDR2 SVGAGI. V dropped 2 bases and J dropped 0 bases, with 11 bases sitting between them. The CDR3 is 17 residues long. CDR3 region: CASSYRTGRSGANVLTF. The CDR3 DNA reads as TGTGCCAGCAGTTACAGAACAGGGCGCTCTGGGGCCAACGTCCTGACTTTC.

This clonotype was seen only a few times. This chain links TRBV29-1 with TRBJ2-3; the match to TRBD2 covers 11 bases. Germline trimming cut 6 bases from V and 1 base from J; bases unmatched to any gene: 6. CDR1 and CDR2 (germline): SQVTM, ANQGSEA. This CDR3 is built from 15 residues. In nucleotides, the CDR3 is TGCAGCGTGAAGTTAGCGGGGGGGCGCACAGATACGCAGTATTTT. This translates into CSVKLAGGRTDTQYF.

This rearrangement joins TRBV2 to TRBJ1-2; 12 nucleotides agree with TRBD1. CDR3 size: 17 residues. Germline-derived CDR1 and CDR2 are SNHLY and FYNNEI. V lost 6 bases, J lost 4 bases, and 12 bases stayed unmatched. The CDR3 protein is CASSEGTGGVSFYGYTF. The CDR3 bases are TGTGCCAGCAGCGAGGGGACAGGGGGCGTTAGTTTCTATGGCTACACCTTC.

This clonotype was seen a handful of times. The V and J genes are TRBV30 and TRBJ2-1; D might be TRBD1 (6 bases). CDR3 length: 14 residues. The germline gives CDR1 GTSNPN, CDR2 SVGIG (reference sequence). V was pared by 5 bases and J by 6 bases, with 17 bases between. CDR3 protein: CAWRTKDRSNEQFF. In nucleotides, the CDR3 is TGTGCCTGGCGTACCAAGGACAGATCCAATGAGCAGTTCTTC.

The V call is TRBV12-3 or TRBV12-4, the J call TRBJ2-7; TRBD1 aligns across 8 bases. CDR3 size: 17 residues. After removal of 1 base from V and 0 bases from J, the junction contained 8 bases not matched to a gene. The chain's CDR3 is CASSLGARTGSSYEQYF. As DNA, the CDR3 is TGTGCCAGCAGTTTAGGCGCGAGGACAGGGAGCTCCTACGAGCAGTACTTC.

This clonotype was counted at least ten times. The rearrangement links TRBV20-1 to TRBJ1-6; 7 nucleotides match TRBD1. This CDR3 is 13 amino acids long. J was trimmed by 14 bases and V by 2 bases; bases with no gene match: 9. CDR1 DFQATT and CDR2 SNEGSKA come from the germline V gene (reference sequence). The CDR3, as DNA: TGCAGTGCTAGACCTAGAGTACAGGGGACCCTCCACTTT. Amino acids: CSARPRVQGTLHF.

V usage is TRBV6-1 and J usage is TRBJ2-7, with 11 bases lining up with TRBD2. Per the germline V gene, CDR1 is MNHNS and CDR2 is SASEGT. The CDR3 is made up of 14 amino acids. The V gene end was trimmed by 10 bases and the J gene end by 3 bases; junction bases not matched to a gene: 8. CDR3 region: CATRLAGTYYEQYF. As DNA, the CDR3 is TGTGCCACCCGACTAGCGGGGACCTACTACGAGCAGTACTTC.

This chain links TRBV28 with TRBJ2-3; D may be TRBD1 (5 bases). The CDR3 is 12 amino acids. Trimming took off 6 bases at V and 5 bases at J, with 9 bases between the two ends. CDR1 is MDHEN, CDR2 SYDVKM, per germline. This CDR3 is CASRWGKDTQYF. DNA of the CDR3: TGTGCCAGCAGATGGGGCAAAGATACGCAGTATTTT. Combining the CDR3 with reference TRBV28 and TRBJ2-3 gives the whole variable domain DVKVTQSSRYLVKRTGEKVFLECVQDMDHENMFWYRQDPGLGLRLIYFSYDVKMKEKGDIPEGYSVSREKKERFSLILESASTNQTSMYLCASRWGKDTQYFGPGTRLTVL.

The gene calls are TRBV11-2 and TRBJ2-3; D unclear. Per the germline V gene, CDR1 is SGHAT and CDR2 is FQNNGV. Trimming shortened V by 5 bases and J by 6 bases, and 15 bases separated the two germline ends. The CDR3 consists of 14 residues. Here the CDR3 reads CASSPDSRRDTQYF. CDR3 DNA sequence: TGTGCCAGCAGCCCAGACTCTCGGCGGGATACGCAGTATTTT.

The gene calls are TRBV5-6 and TRBJ1-2, with a tentative D call TRBD1 (5 bases). V lost 7 bases to trimming and J lost 3 bases, with 22 bases between them. Germline V gene lookup returns CDR1 SGHDT and CDR2 YYEEEE. The CDR3 is 16 residues long. DNA for the CDR3: TGTGCCAGCGGCCCCTGGGGACGGTCTAGAGACTATGGCTACACCTTC. Its protein product is CASGPWGRSRDYGYTF.

This clonotype was seen at least ten times. The genes are TRBV9 and TRBJ2-2, with D perhaps matching TRBD2 (6 bases). Germline CDR1 and CDR2: SGDLS and YYNGEE. This CDR3 is 18 amino acids long. V was trimmed by 4 bases and J by 3 bases, leaving 22 bases between them. The CDR3: CASSPRVARRGDTGELFF. The CDR3 nucleotides are TGTGCCAGCAGCCCCCGCGTCGCTAGGAGGGGAGACACCGGGGAGCTGTTTTTT.

The V call is TRBV20-1, the J call TRBJ2-3; 12 nucleotides line up with TRBD2. The CDR3 has 18 amino acids. V lost 6 bases and J lost 2; bases outside the gene matches: 15. Germline V gene sequence: CDR1 DFQATT, CDR2 SNEGSKA (reference sequence). CDR3 DNA: TGCAGTGCCGCGCCTAGCGGGGGGGCCAAGGGTACCACAGATACGCAGTATTTT. Amino acids: CSAAPSGGAKGTTDTQYF.

This clonotype was recorded many times. The chain has TRBV12-3 or TRBV12-4 and TRBJ1-1, with TRBD1 as a possible D gene (5 bases). This CDR3 is built from 13 residues. V was shortened by 6 bases and J by 7 bases, with 15 bases between the two germline ends. This CDR3 is CASRWGVEGEAFF. Here the CDR3 DNA reads TGTGCCAGCAGATGGGGGGTCGAGGGTGAAGCTTTCTTT.

The table lists this clonotype with many counts. The DNA of the CDR3 is TGTGCCAGCAGCCCTACAGGGTCGCCCTACAATGAGCAGTTCTTC. Translated: CASSPTGSPYNEQFF. V usage is TRBV7-9 and J usage is TRBJ2-1; D may be TRBD1 (6 bases). Between the trimmed V and J ends, which lost 5 bases and 2 bases, there was a span of 13 bases. The CDR3 is 15 residues long. CDR1 is SEHNR and CDR2 is FQNEAQ in the germline V gene (reference sequence).

This clonotype was picked up many times. The rearrangement links TRBV20-1 to TRBJ1-5; no firm D call. Germline assignment: CDR1 DFQATT and CDR2 SNEGSKA (reference sequence). The CDR3 is 12 residues long. Trimming took 6 bases from V and 6 from J, leaving 12 bases between them. The CDR3 sequence: CSASSTSQPQHF. The DNA of the CDR3 is TGCAGTGCCTCTTCCACGAGTCAGCCCCAGCATTTT.

The table lists this clonotype with many counts. The CDR3 protein is CSVALLGGLTYEQYF. The CDR3 region has the DNA TGCAGCGTCGCCCTCTTGGGCGGACTTACCTACGAGCAGTACTTC. The chain combines TRBV29-1 with TRBJ2-7; the D gene is possibly TRBD2 (5 bases). V was shortened by 6 bases and J by 2 bases, with 20 bases between the two germline ends. Per the germline V gene, CDR1 is SQVTM and CDR2 is ANQGSEA. The length of the CDR3 is 15 residues.

The chain employs TRBV4-2 and TRBJ2-5, with D perhaps TRBD2 (5 bases). CDR3 length: 17 residues. Trimming took off 4 bases at V and 5 bases at J, with 23 bases between the two ends. Germline loops: CDR1 LGHNA, CDR2 YNFKEQ. The CDR3 reads CASSPGIASTVSETQYF. The CDR3 nucleotides read TGTGCCAGCAGCCCTGGGATAGCGTCCACTGTATCGGAGACCCAGTACTTC.

This clonotype was seen a handful of times. The rearrangement uses TRBV27 and TRBJ2-7; D is possibly TRBD1 (5 bases). V was cut by 4 bases and J by 0 bases, with 7 bases left in between. Per germline, CDR1 MNHEY and CDR2 SMNVEV (reference sequence). CDR3 length equals 13 residues. The CDR3, as DNA: TGTGCCAGCAGTTACAGGAGCTCCTACGAGCAGTACTTC. Its protein is CASSYRSSYEQYF.

In its sample, this clonotype was seen many times. The junction and the germline gene differ at one end; a read error may be behind it. The chain joins TRBV20-1 to TRBJ1-2, with 10 bases aligning to TRBD1. The CDR3 runs 15 residues. CDR1 is DFQATT and CDR2 is SNEGSKA in the germline V gene (reference sequence). The CDR3 region is CSARDDGTGAYGYTF. The CDR3 bases are TGCAGTGCCAGAGACGACGGGACAGGGGCCTATGGCTACACCTTC.

This clonotype was seen more than once but under ten times. This chain links TRBV5-5 with TRBJ2-5; D is possibly TRBD2 (7 bases). In germline, CDR1 is SGHKS, CDR2 YYEKEE (reference sequence). V was clipped by 2 bases and J by 3 bases, with 14 bases between them. The CDR3 sequence is 15 residues long. As DNA, the CDR3 is TGTGCCAGCAGCTTTGTTGGGAGGGGGGAAGAGACCCAGTACTTC. This encodes CASSFVGRGEETQYF.

This clonotype has ten or more counts. V and J are TRBV5-1 and TRBJ2-6; either TRBD1 or TRBD2 may fit D (5 bases each). The CDR3 sequence is 14 residues long. The germline V gene encodes CDR1 SGHRS and CDR2 YFSETQ. Deletions cut 0 bases from V and 10 bases from J, with 11 bases between. CDR3 residues: CASSLGRGVNVLTF. The CDR3 bases are TGCGCCAGCAGCTTGGGAAGGGGAGTTAACGTCCTGACTTTC.

This clonotype was recorded a few times. The chain is built from TRBV6-5 and TRBJ2-3, with D possibly TRBD1 on 6 matching bases. Between the trimmed V and J ends, which lost 2 bases and 1 base, there was a span of 10 bases. The length of the CDR3 is 15 residues. Germline V gene lookup returns CDR1 MNHEY and CDR2 SVGAGI. This chain's CDR3 is CASSYTPGGTDTQYF. DNA of the CDR3: TGTGCCAGCAGTTACACTCCAGGGGGCACAGATACGCAGTATTTT.

As regards this clonotype: One end of the junction fails to match germline, which may point to a read error. The V call is TRBV7-7, the J call TRBJ2-1; D not resolved. The CDR3 contains 12 residues. Germline V gene sequence: CDR1 SSHAT, CDR2 FNYEAQ (reference sequence). CDR3 region: CASSPPSGEQFF. DNA of the CDR3: TGTGCTAGCAGCCCCCCCTCTGGTGAGCAGTTCTTC.

This clonotype has at least ten counts. The genes are TRBV4-1 and TRBJ2-7; D is unclear. CDR1 and CDR2 (germline): MGHRA, YSYEKL. The CDR3 contains 14 residues. The germline V and J ends were trimmed by 0 bases and 3 bases, with 9 bases remaining between them. The CDR3 bases are TGCGCCAGCAGCCAAGATCAATTCGACTACGAGCAGTACTTC. It yields the protein CASSQDQFDYEQYF.

This clonotype was seen a handful of times. J is TRBJ2-3 and V is TRBV6-1, with 11 bases matching TRBD2. V lost 6 bases and J lost 5; bases outside the gene matches: 10. The CDR3 consists of 16 residues. The germline gives CDR1 MNHNS, CDR2 SASEGT. The CDR3 loop is CASSPNLAGGGDTQYF. The CDR3 nucleotides are TGTGCCAGCAGCCCTAATCTAGCGGGGGGCGGAGATACGCAGTATTTT.

This clonotype was recorded at least ten times. This chain uses TRBV20-1 with TRBJ1-5; D is possibly TRBD1 (6 bases). V lost 1 base, J lost 5 bases, and 12 bases lay in between. The CDR3 loop spans 14 amino acids. Germline V gene data show CDR1 as DFQATT and CDR2 as SNEGSKA (reference sequence). CDR3 residues: CSARGGGLHQPQHF. The DNA of the CDR3 is TGCAGTGCTAGAGGAGGGGGGCTCCATCAGCCCCAGCATTTT.

The chain recombines TRBV3-1 with TRBJ2-4; no clear D. Per germline, CDR1 LGHDT and CDR2 YNNKEL (reference sequence). Trimming took 4 bases from V and 7 from J, leaving 14 bases between them. This CDR3 spans 14 amino acids. CDR3 sequence (DNA): TGTGCCAGCAGCCTCGATCTTGGAGCCAACATTCAGTACTTC. Translation gives CASSLDLGANIQYF.

CDR3 coding DNA: TGCAGCGTTGAAGATCAGGGGTACGAGCAGTACTTC. It codes for CSVEDQGYEQYF. The V call is TRBV29-1, the J call TRBJ2-7, with a possible D match to TRBD1 (6 bases). This CDR3 contains 12 residues. V lost 0 bases to trimming and J lost 4 bases, with 7 bases between them. Germline V CDR1 and CDR2: SQVTM, ANQGSEA.

The J gene is TRBJ2-3, the V gene TRBV20-1, with TRBD2 matching 13 bases. Unmatched junction bases numbered 4, after V lost 6 bases and J lost 4 bases. This CDR3 spans 14 amino acids. Per germline, CDR1 DFQATT and CDR2 SNEGSKA (reference sequence). CDR3 sequence (DNA): TGCAGTGCGAGGACTAGCGGGAGCTCAGATACGCAGTATTTT. Its translation: CSARTSGSSDTQYF.

This clonotype was observed a single time. A much larger clone lies a single base off, so this may be a read error. This sequence joins TRBV28 and TRBJ2-1, with 8 nucleotides matching TRBD2. The CDR3 spans 13 residues. CDR1 is MDHEN, CDR2 SYDVKM, per germline. The V gene end was trimmed by 8 bases and the J gene end by 8 bases; junction bases not matched to a gene: 8. The DNA of the CDR3 is TGTGCCAGCGCCAACGGGGGGGTGGATGAGCAGTTCTTC. It translates to CASANGGVDEQFF.